The 5 T cell receptor beta chains below come from one sample, sequenced in a study of blood T cell repertoires in COVID-19. Clones were sequenced by immunoSEQ multiplex PCR, and TCRdb holds only the in-frame ones, with some missing. The sample holds about 73,000 clones; 75% to 85% are singletons and the top ten take roughly 20%. Specimen: peripheral blood. The receptors were sampled from a woman between 65 and 79 years old with acute or convalescent COVID-19.

The V gene is TRBV23-1, the J gene TRBJ2-7; the match to TRBD2 covers 8 bases. TRBV23-1 is noted as an ORF with a role that remains uncertain. The CDR3 runs to 17 residues. The CDR3 sequence is CATTKREWPRGGYEQYF. In DNA form, the CDR3 reads TGCGCTACTACTAAGCGAGAATGGCCTCGGGGGGGCTACGAGCAGTACTTC.

This clone was found a few times. CDR3 sequence: CASSSVRASIYGYTF. CDR3 bases: TGTGCCAGCAGTTCGGTCAGGGCGTCTATCTATGGCTACACCTTC. The chain employs TRBV28 and TRBJ1-2, with D perhaps matching TRBD1 (5 bases). V was pared by 4 bases and J by 4 bases, with 16 bases between. The CDR3 runs to 15 residues. Germline CDR1 reads MDHEN; CDR2 reads SYDVKM.

The chain combines TRBV28 with TRBJ2-7, with D tentatively TRBD2 (5 bases). The V end was cut by 6 bases, the J end by 9 bases, with 12 bases between. The germline gives CDR1 MDHEN, CDR2 SYDVKM. CDR3 length: 11 amino acids. As DNA, the CDR3 is TGTGCCAGCAGCCAGCTAGCTGGGCAGTACTTC. Protein: CASSQLAGQYF. Combining the CDR3 with reference TRBV28 and TRBJ2-7 gives the whole variable domain DVKVTQSSRYLVKRTGEKVFLECVQDMDHENMFWYRQDPGLGLRLIYFSYDVKMKEKGDIPEGYSVSREKKERFSLILESASTNQTSMYLCASSQLAGQYFGPGTRLTVT.

The chain has TRBV15 and TRBJ2-1; D possibly corresponds to TRBD1 (6 bases). V was trimmed by 4 bases and J by 4 bases, leaving 14 bases between them. There are 15 residues in the CDR3. The germline CDR1 and CDR2 sequences are LNHNV and YYDKDF (reference sequence). The CDR3, as DNA: TGTGCCACCAGCAAACTCCGGGACATTTACAATGAGCAGTTCTTC. Residues: CATSKLRDIYNEQFF.

The V call is TRBV24-1, the J call TRBJ2-3; no clear D. V dropped 2 bases and J dropped 4 bases, with 6 bases sitting between them. Germline V gene lookup returns CDR1 KGHDR and CDR2 SFDVKD. The CDR3 runs to 13 residues. The CDR3 protein is CATSDSTPDTQYF. The CDR3 coding sequence is TGTGCCACCAGTGATTCGACTCCAGATACGCAGTATTTT.